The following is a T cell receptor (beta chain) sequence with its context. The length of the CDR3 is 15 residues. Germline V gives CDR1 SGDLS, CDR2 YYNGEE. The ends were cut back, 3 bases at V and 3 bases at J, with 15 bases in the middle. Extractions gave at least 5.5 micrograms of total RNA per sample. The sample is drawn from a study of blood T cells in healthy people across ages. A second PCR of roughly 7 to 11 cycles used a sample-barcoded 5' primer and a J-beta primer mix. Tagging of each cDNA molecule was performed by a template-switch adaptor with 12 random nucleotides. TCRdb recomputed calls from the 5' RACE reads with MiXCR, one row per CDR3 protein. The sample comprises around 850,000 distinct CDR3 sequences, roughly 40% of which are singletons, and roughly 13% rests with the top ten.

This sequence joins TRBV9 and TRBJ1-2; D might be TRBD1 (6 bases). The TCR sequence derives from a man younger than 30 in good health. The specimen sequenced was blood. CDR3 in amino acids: CASSGGTTLDYGYTF. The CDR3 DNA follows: TGTGCCAGCAGCGGCGGGACAACCTTGGACTATGGCTACACCTTC.